The source of this T cell receptor (beta chain) is a study of tumor-infiltrating lymphocytes in primary liver carcinoma. A word on this clonotype: At one end the junction does not follow the germline gene, possibly because of a read error.

Reverse transcription of about 500 ng total RNA with a constant-region primer produced TCR beta cDNA. What produced the TCR beta libraries was three nested multiplex PCR rounds using slightly modified ARM-PCR. TCRdb ran MiXCR on the multiplex PCR reads and lists one entry per CDR3 protein. The sample records about 43,000 distinct CDR3 sequences, approximately 70% being singletons. Co-extraction yielded RNA and DNA from roughly 20-30 mg of unsorted bulk tissue. The sample taken for sequencing was liver tumor tissue from sampling region 2. Subset of the sample: tumor region T2, inferior pole. The receptor comes from a man in his forties with primary liver carcinoma and hepatitis B virus infection.

In DNA form, the CDR3 reads TGCAGCGTTCCCCGGGAGGAGCAATTTTTC. This encodes CSVPREEQFF. V and J are TRBV29-1 and TRBJ2-1; 7 nucleotides agree with TRBD2. Germline CDR1 SQVTM, CDR2 ANQGSEA. The CDR3 length is 10 residues.